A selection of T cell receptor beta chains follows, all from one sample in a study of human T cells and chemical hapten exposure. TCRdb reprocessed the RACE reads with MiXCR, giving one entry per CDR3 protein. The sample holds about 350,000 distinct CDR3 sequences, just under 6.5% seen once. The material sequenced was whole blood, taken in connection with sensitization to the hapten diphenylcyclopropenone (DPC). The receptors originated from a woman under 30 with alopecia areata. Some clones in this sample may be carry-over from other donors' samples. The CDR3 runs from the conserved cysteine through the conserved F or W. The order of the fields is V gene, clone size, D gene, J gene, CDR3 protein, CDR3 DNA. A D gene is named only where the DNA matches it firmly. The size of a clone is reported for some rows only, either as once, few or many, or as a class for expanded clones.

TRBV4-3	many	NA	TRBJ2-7	CVQTPRRGSRTYEQYF	TGCGTACAAACTCCTCGAAGGGGAAGTAGGACCTACGAGCAGTACTTC
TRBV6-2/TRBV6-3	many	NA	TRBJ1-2	CASSSIAGYTF	TGTGCCAGCAGTTCGATAGCCGGCTACACCTTC
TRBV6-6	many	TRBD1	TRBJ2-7	CASRLGQGSVYEQYF	TGTGCCAGCAGACTCGGACAGGGGAGTGTGTACGAGCAGTACTTC
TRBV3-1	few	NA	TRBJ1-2	CASSPRTQNGLGGYTF	TGTGCCAGCAGCCCCCGGACCCAAAATGGGCTAGGCGGCTACACCTTC
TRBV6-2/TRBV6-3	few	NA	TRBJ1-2	CASSYPTVSSYGYTF	TGTGCCAGCAGTTACCCGACAGTTTCGAGCTATGGCTACACCTTC
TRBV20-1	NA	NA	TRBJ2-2	CSANDREVTGELFF	TGCAGTGCAAATGACCGGGAAGTCACCGGGGAGCTGTTTTTT
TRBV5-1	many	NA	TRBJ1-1	CASSPGPGGTEAFF	TGCGCCAGCAGCCCAGGACCGGGCGGCACTGAAGCTTTCTTT
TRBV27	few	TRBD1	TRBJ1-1	CASSSNSLWDRSLAEAFF	TGTGCCAGCAGTTCGAACTCCCTCTGGGACAGAAGCCTCGCTGAAGCTTTCTTT
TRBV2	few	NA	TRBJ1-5	CASSSQLTAYQPQHF	TGTGCCAGCAGTTCCCAATTGACAGCCTATCAGCCCCAGCATTTT
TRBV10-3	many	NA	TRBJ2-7	CAISERGNEQYF	TGTGCCATCAGTGAACGGGGGAACGAGCAGTACTTC
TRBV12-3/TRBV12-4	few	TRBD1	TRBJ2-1	CASRPGTGGWYNEQFF	TGTGCCAGCAGGCCAGGGACAGGGGGTTGGTACAATGAGCAGTTCTTC
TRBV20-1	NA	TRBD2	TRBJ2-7	CSAHGAGAYEQYF	TGCAGTGCTCACGGGGCGGGGGCCTACGAGCAGTACTTC
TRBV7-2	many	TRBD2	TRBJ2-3	CASSPTSGGYTDTQYF	TGTGCCAGCAGCCCGACTAGCGGGGGATACACAGATACGCAGTATTTT
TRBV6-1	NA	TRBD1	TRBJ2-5	CASRLSGTGSFETQYF	TGTGCCAGCAGACTATCCGGGACAGGGTCTTTTGAGACCCAGTACTTC
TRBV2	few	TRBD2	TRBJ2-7	CASRLAGRYYEQYF	TGTGCCAGCAGACTAGCGGGGCGTTACTACGAGCAGTACTTC
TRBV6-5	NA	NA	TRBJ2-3	CASSYLGDPTDTQYF	TGTGCCAGCAGTTACCTTGGGGACCCCACAGATACGCAGTATTTT
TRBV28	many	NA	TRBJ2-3	CASSSQDGLLNTQYF	TGTGCCAGCAGTTCCCAAGACGGACTCCTTAATACGCAGTATTTT
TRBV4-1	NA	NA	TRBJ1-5	CASSHPAFREGGNQPQHF	TGCGCCAGCAGCCACCCGGCTTTCAGAGAAGGGGGCAATCAGCCCCAGCATTTT
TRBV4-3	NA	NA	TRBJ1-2	CASSQSSRTNYGYTF	TGCGCCAGCAGCCAATCTAGTCGTACTAACTATGGCTACACCTTC
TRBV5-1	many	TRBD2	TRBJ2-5	CASSRTSGGQETQYF	TGTGCCAGCAGTCGGACTAGCGGGGGCCAAGAGACCCAGTACTTC
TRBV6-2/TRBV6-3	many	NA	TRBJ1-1	CASSYSRGNTEAFF	TGTGCCAGCAGTTACTCCCGGGGGAACACTGAAGCTTTCTTT
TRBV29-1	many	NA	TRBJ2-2	CSVGRGYTGELFF	TGCAGCGTGGGCAGGGGTTACACCGGGGAGCTGTTTTTT
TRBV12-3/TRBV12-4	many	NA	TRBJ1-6	CASSLGGGRNSPLHF	TGTGCCAGCAGTTTAGGCGGGGGCAGGAATTCACCCCTCCACTTT
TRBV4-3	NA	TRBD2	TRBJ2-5	CASSQDNGRSGTQYF	TGCGCCAGCAGCCAAGATAACGGGAGGTCGGGAACCCAGTACTTC
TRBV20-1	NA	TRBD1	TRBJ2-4	CSATRQGVAKNIQYF	TGCAGTGCGACCAGACAGGGAGTAGCCAAAAACATTCAGTACTTC
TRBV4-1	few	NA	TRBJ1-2	CASSQEWGLFRAHKEGYTF	TGCGCCAGCAGCCAAGAATGGGGTTTATTCCGAGCTCATAAGGAAGGCTACACCTTC
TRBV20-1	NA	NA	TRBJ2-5	CSARGSTISPQYF	TGCAGTGCTAGAGGTTCGACTATAAGCCCCCAGTACTTC
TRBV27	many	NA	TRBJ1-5	CASRGAGSNQPQHF	TGTGCCAGCAGGGGGGCGGGGTCTAATCAGCCCCAGCATTTT
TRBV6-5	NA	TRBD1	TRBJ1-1	CASTRDRGRTEAFF	TGTGCCAGCACGAGAGACAGGGGGAGGACTGAAGCTTTCTTT
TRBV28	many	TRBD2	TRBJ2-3	CASSPGGASSADTQYF	TGTGCCAGCAGTCCCGGGGGGGCCTCGTCCGCAGATACGCAGTATTTT
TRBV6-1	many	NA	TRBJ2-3	CATKFRGGSTDTQYF	TGTGCCACCAAATTCCGGGGCGGTAGCACAGATACGCAGTATTTT
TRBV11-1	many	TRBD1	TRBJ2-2	CASRGPGQDDTGELFF	TGTGCCAGCAGGGGTCCGGGACAGGACGACACCGGGGAGCTGTTTTTT